Below are 29 T cell receptor beta chains sequenced from a single sample in a study of human T cells and chemical hapten exposure. Noted time point: patch test 1, 2 weeks after DPC sensitization. Indicated treatment: therapeutic diphenylcyclopropenone sensitization with weekly scalp DPC. TCRdb re-called the RACE reads with MiXCR, one entry per CDR3 protein. The sample consists of roughly 380,000 distinct CDR3 sequences, approximately 5% of them appearing once. The sample consisted of whole blood, taken in connection with sensitization to the hapten diphenylcyclopropenone (DPC). These receptors were collected from a woman in her forties or fifties with alopecia areata. Some clones in this sample may be carry-over from other donors' samples.

The sample holds many counts of this clonotype. The chain carries TRBV7-2 and TRBJ2-3; D remains ambiguous. Trimming shortened V by 5 bases and J by 2 bases, and 14 bases separated the two germline ends. This CDR3 spans 15 amino acids. The germline V gene encodes CDR1 SGHTA and CDR2 FQGNSA. The CDR3 coding sequence is TGTGCCAGCAGCCCCGGCGGAACTTTCACAGATACGCAGTATTTT. Protein sequence: CASSPGGTFTDTQYF.

This clonotype was observed a handful of times. V usage is TRBV28 and J usage is TRBJ2-2; TRBD2 aligns across 12 bases. The CDR3 loop spans 16 amino acids. Trimming took 6 bases from V and 7 from J; bases not matched to a gene: 9. Looked up from germline, CDR1 is MDHEN and CDR2 is SYDVKM. The CDR3 is CASSKSSGRAGGELFF. DNA for the CDR3: TGTGCCAGCAGCAAGTCTAGCGGGAGGGCCGGCGGGGAGCTGTTTTTT.

This clonotype was picked up a small number of times. V gene TRBV12-3 or TRBV12-4 combines with J gene TRBJ1-5; the D gene is possibly TRBD1 (5 bases). The V end was cut by 2 bases, the J end by 7 bases, with 12 bases between. There are 14 residues in the CDR3. CDR3 in amino acids: CASSLKGIGQPQHF. The CDR3 DNA sequence: TGTGCCAGCAGTTTAAAGGGGATAGGGCAGCCCCAGCATTTT.

This clonotype was seen at least ten times. J is TRBJ2-4 and V is TRBV7-9, with D uncertain. V was clipped by 1 base and J by 10 bases, with 11 bases between them. The CDR3 length is 13 residues. Germline V gene lookup returns CDR1 SEHNR and CDR2 FQNEAQ (reference sequence). This CDR3 reads CASSLESSEIQYF. The CDR3 bases are TGTGCCAGCAGCTTAGAGTCCTCAGAGATTCAGTACTTC.

This rearrangement joins TRBV5-6 to TRBJ2-3; TRBD2 matches at 10 bases. Trimming cost V 3 bases and J 0 bases; bases outside gene matches: 7. Germline values: CDR1 SGHDT, CDR2 YYEEEE. The CDR3 has 17 residues. The CDR3 region has the DNA TGTGCCAGCAGCTCGTTACTAGCGGGACCCAGCACAGATACGCAGTATTTT. The encoded protein is CASSSLLAGPSTDTQYF.

The sample holds a few counts of this clonotype. The chain combines TRBV27 with TRBJ2-7, with unresolved D. V lost 4 bases, J lost 2 bases, and 9 bases lay in between. Per the germline V gene, CDR1 is MNHEY and CDR2 is SMNVEV (reference sequence). The CDR3 has 13 amino acids. The CDR3 is CASSWQAPYEQYF. The CDR3 nucleotides read TGTGCCAGCAGTTGGCAGGCACCCTACGAGCAGTACTTC.

This clonotype came up many times. The chain links TRBV6-2 or TRBV6-3 to TRBJ1-2; 7 bases agree with TRBD1. CDR1 MNHEY and CDR2 SVGEGT come from the germline V gene. Losses at the gene ends were 0 bases for V and 7 bases for J; bases not matched to a gene: 8. The CDR3 is 15 amino acids. CDR3 loop: CASSYSGDSGGGYTF. The DNA of the CDR3 is TGTGCCAGCAGTTACTCCGGGGACAGCGGTGGTGGCTACACCTTC.

There are many counts of this clonotype. The chain joins TRBV9 to TRBJ1-1; a possible D gene is TRBD1 (6 bases). Trimming shortened V by 0 bases and J by 1 base, and 10 bases separated the two germline ends. Germline-derived CDR1 and CDR2 are SGDLS and YYNGEE. The length of the CDR3 is 15 residues. The CDR3 nucleotides are TGTGCCAGCAGCGTAGGGGCAGGGGAGAACACTGAAGCTTTCTTT. It yields the protein CASSVGAGENTEAFF.

This clonotype was picked up many times. The CDR3 DNA follows: TGTGCCAGCAGTTTCCAGGGGCTGGACACCGGGGAGCTGTTTTTT. It specifies CASSFQGLDTGELFF. V gene TRBV12-3 or TRBV12-4 combines with J gene TRBJ2-2; D is possibly TRBD1 (6 bases). The V and J ends lost 3 bases and 3 bases respectively, with 11 bases between them. This CDR3 has 15 residues.

This clonotype came up a few times. The chain employs TRBV2 and TRBJ1-1, with 9 bases fitting TRBD1. Unmatched junction bases numbered 6, after V lost 6 bases and J lost 1 base. The CDR3 contains 15 residues. Germline V CDR1 and CDR2: SNHLY, FYNNEI. In nucleotides, the CDR3 is TGTGCCAGCAGGGACAGGGGACTGAGGAACACTGAAGCTTTCTTT. Amino acid sequence: CASRDRGLRNTEAFF. The full variable domain, rest sourced from reference TRBV2 and TRBJ1-1, is EPEVTQTPSHQVTQMGQEVILRCVPISNHLYFYWYRQILGQKVEFLVSFYNNEISEKSEIFDDQFSVERPDGSNFTLKIRSTKLEDSAMYFCASRDRGLRNTEAFFGQGTRLTVV.

This clonotype has just a few counts. Its ends do not fully match the called genes, so a read error is possible. V and J are TRBV6-1 and TRBJ2-3; D gene uncertain. Germline V CDR1 and CDR2: MNHNS, SASEGT. CDR3 length: 15 amino acids. CDR3 protein: CATSSHVPVMDTQYF. CDR3 nucleotides: TGTGCCACCAGTAGCCACGTACCGGTTATGGATACGCAGTATTTT.

This chain connects TRBV5-1 to TRBJ2-1, with 14 positions matching TRBD2. CDR3 length: 15 residues. V lost 2 bases, J lost 8 bases, and 3 bases stayed unmatched. In germline, CDR1 is SGHRS, CDR2 YFSETQ. CDR3 sequence reads: CASSFGTSGSYEQFF. CDR3 DNA sequence: TGCGCCAGCAGCTTCGGGACTAGCGGGAGCTATGAGCAGTTCTTC. Filled out from reference TRBV5-1 and TRBJ2-1, the complete variable domain reads KAGVTQTPRYLIKTRGQQVTLSCSPISGHRSVSWYQQTPGQGLQFLFEYFSETQRNKGNFPGRFSGRQFSNSRSEMNVSTLELGDSALYLCASSFGTSGSYEQFFGPGTRLTVL.

This clonotype was seen a handful of times. The genes are TRBV7-6 and TRBJ2-3, with D perhaps assigned TRBD1 or TRBD2 (6 bases each). V lost 5 bases and J lost 0, with 12 bases in between. Per the germline V gene, CDR1 is SGHVS and CDR2 is FNYEAQ. The CDR3 extends over 15 amino acids. The CDR3 bases are TGTGCCAGCAGCAGAGGGGGGCCTAGCACAGATACGCAGTATTTT. Amino acid sequence: CASSRGGPSTDTQYF.

This clonotype was picked up a small number of times. J is TRBJ1-1 and V is TRBV5-1, with 9 bases identical to TRBD1. The CDR3 has 16 amino acids. Germline loops: CDR1 SGHRS, CDR2 YFSETQ. The J segment lost 0 bases and the V segment lost 3 bases, leaving 6 bases of the junction unmatched. The CDR3 region has the DNA TGCGCCAGCAGCTCCCCGGGACAGGGAATGAACACTGAAGCTTTCTTT. Protein sequence: CASSSPGQGMNTEAFF.

This clonotype has ten or more counts. The CDR3: CSVLVASYNEQFF. For the CDR3, the DNA is TGCAGCGTTCTAGTAGCCTCCTACAATGAGCAGTTCTTC. The chain links TRBV29-1 to TRBJ2-1; D not certain. V lost 5 bases to trimming and J lost 0 bases, with 8 bases between them. Per the germline V gene, CDR1 is SQVTM and CDR2 is ANQGSEA. The CDR3 spans 13 residues.

V is TRBV5-1 and J is TRBJ2-5, with 7 bases that match TRBD1. This CDR3 is 17 amino acids long. The trim removed 1 base at V and 0 bases at J, leaving 9 bases unmatched. Looked up from germline, CDR1 is SGHRS and CDR2 is YFSETQ. CDR3 coding DNA: TGCGCCAGCAGCTTGTGGGCGACAGGGATGAACCAAGAGACCCAGTACTTC. It is translated as CASSLWATGMNQETQYF.

This clonotype was seen many times. In DNA, the CDR3 is TGTGCCAGCAGCCTGGGACTAGCGGGAGCGGACAATGAGCAGTTCTTC. The encoded protein is CASSLGLAGADNEQFF. The chain combines TRBV7-6 with TRBJ2-1, with 14 bases aligning to TRBD2. The germline V gene encodes CDR1 SGHVS and CDR2 FNYEAQ. J gave up 5 bases and V 5 bases, and 5 bases lay outside the gene matches. This CDR3 is 16 amino acids long.

This sequence joins TRBV27 and TRBJ2-1; 8 nucleotides match TRBD2. CDR1 and CDR2 from the germline V gene are MNHEY and SMNVEV (reference sequence). CDR3 length: 14 amino acids. J lost 6 bases, V lost 8 bases, and 9 bases had no gene match. CDR3 sequence reads: CASRRAGEGNEQFF. The CDR3 DNA reads TGTGCCAGCCGACGAGCGGGAGAGGGCAATGAGCAGTTCTTC.

In its sample, this clonotype was seen a few times. As DNA, the CDR3 is TGTGCCAGCAGCACACAGGGGGTCGGGGGTCAGCCCCAGCATTTT. Translating it yields CASSTQGVGGQPQHF. The chain recombines TRBV12-3 or TRBV12-4 with TRBJ1-5; 8 bases match TRBD1. The trim removed 6 bases at V and 6 bases at J, leaving 10 bases unmatched. The CDR3 spans 15 residues.

This clonotype appeared a few times. The chain is built from TRBV12-3 or TRBV12-4 and TRBJ2-2, with TRBD2 as a possible D gene (6 bases). The CDR3 runs 16 residues. V was shortened by 8 bases and J by 0 bases, with 16 bases between the two germline ends. The CDR3 bases are TGTGCCAGCCGATTTTCCGGGACTTCGAACACCGGGGAGCTGTTTTTT. Protein product: CASRFSGTSNTGELFF.

This chain joins TRBV7-9 and TRBJ2-5; 8 bases line up with TRBD2. V gave up 5 bases and J gave up 4 bases; unmatched junction bases: 9. This CDR3 spans 15 amino acids. Germline V gives CDR1 SEHNR, CDR2 FQNEAQ (reference sequence). In nucleotides, the CDR3 is TGTGCCAGCAGCCCTAAAACGGGAGGGAGAGAGACCCAGTACTTC. Its protein is CASSPKTGGRETQYF.

This clonotype has ten or more counts. The chain is built from TRBV6-2 or TRBV6-3 and TRBJ1-1; D may be TRBD1 (5 bases). The CDR3 extends over 11 amino acids. Trimming pared 1 base from V and 8 bases from J, leaving 5 bases between. Germline CDR1 MNHEY, CDR2 SVGEGT. CDR3 amino acids: CASSYWGEAFF. CDR3 coding DNA: TGTGCCAGCAGTTACTGGGGCGAAGCTTTCTTT.

This clonotype was seen ten or more times. J is TRBJ2-7 and V is TRBV12-3 or TRBV12-4, with TRBD1 identical over 7 bases. The CDR3 sequence is 16 residues long. The junction had 9 bases not matched to a gene; V was cut back by 0 bases and J by 4 bases. CDR3: CASSLAADRARYEQYF. CDR3 sequence (DNA): TGTGCCAGCAGTTTAGCGGCCGACAGGGCGAGGTACGAGCAGTACTTC.

In this sample, this clonotype turned up many times. The J gene is TRBJ2-7, the V gene TRBV5-1; no definite D call. V dropped 0 bases and J dropped 2 bases, with 6 bases sitting between them. Germline V gene data show CDR1 as SGHRS and CDR2 as YFSETQ. The CDR3 sequence is 13 residues long. In DNA form, the CDR3 reads TGCGCCAGCAGCTTGGGCTCCCCCTACGAGCAGTACTTC. It translates to CASSLGSPYEQYF.

The chain couples TRBV3-1 to TRBJ2-3; 9 bases align to TRBD2. V lost 7 bases, J lost 8 bases, and 10 bases stayed unmatched. CDR3 size: 14 residues. Germline V gene sequence: CDR1 LGHDT, CDR2 YNNKEL (reference sequence). The CDR3 here is CASIPSSGAFTQYF. CDR3 DNA: TGTGCCAGCATCCCATCTAGCGGGGCGTTTACGCAGTATTTT.

This clonotype was counted only a few times. V gene TRBV12-3 or TRBV12-4 combines with J gene TRBJ2-1; no definite D call. The V and J ends lost 8 bases and 7 bases respectively, with 18 bases between them. The CDR3 extends over 14 amino acids. The CDR3 DNA reads TGTGCCAGCGGCCAAGTGGTCTTAGTGAATGAGCAGTTCTTC. The encoded protein is CASGQVVLVNEQFF.

The V call is TRBV28, the J call TRBJ2-7; 8 bases align to TRBD1. In germline, CDR1 is MDHEN, CDR2 SYDVKM. The trim removed 5 bases at V and 3 bases at J, leaving 6 bases unmatched. The CDR3 extends over 14 amino acids. CDR3 sequence: CASSPRQGIYEQYF. CDR3 coding DNA: TGTGCCAGCAGTCCCCGACAGGGGATCTACGAGCAGTACTTC. Together with reference TRBV28 and TRBJ2-7, the CDR3 gives the full variable domain: DVKVTQSSRYLVKRTGEKVFLECVQDMDHENMFWYRQDPGLGLRLIYFSYDVKMKEKGDIPEGYSVSREKKERFSLILESASTNQTSMYLCASSPRQGIYEQYFGPGTRLTVT.

This chain connects TRBV12-3 or TRBV12-4 to TRBJ2-5; the match to TRBD2 covers 7 bases. Losses at the gene ends were 6 bases for V and 4 bases for J; bases not matched to a gene: 14. CDR3 length equals 16 residues. The CDR3 bases are TGTGCCAGCAGGGAGACCGGGACTACCCTCCCAGAGACCCAGTACTTC. This encodes CASRETGTTLPETQYF.

This clonotype has at least ten counts. The chain carries TRBV28 and TRBJ1-5, with D tentatively TRBD1 (5 bases). CDR1 and CDR2 (germline): MDHEN, SYDVKM. V was pared by 10 bases and J by 0 bases, with 13 bases between. This CDR3 contains 14 residues. CDR3 bases: TGTGCCACCGAATCAGGGAATAGCAATCAGCCCCAGCATTTT. Its protein product is CATESGNSNQPQHF.